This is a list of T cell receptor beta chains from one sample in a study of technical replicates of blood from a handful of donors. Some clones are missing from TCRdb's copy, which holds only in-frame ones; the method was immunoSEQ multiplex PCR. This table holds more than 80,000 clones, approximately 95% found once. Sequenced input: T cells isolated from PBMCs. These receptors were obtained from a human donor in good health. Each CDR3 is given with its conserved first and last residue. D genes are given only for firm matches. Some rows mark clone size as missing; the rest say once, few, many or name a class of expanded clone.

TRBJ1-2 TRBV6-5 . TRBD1 TGTGCCAGCAGTTTGACGGGACAGACCTACGGCTACACCTTC CASSLTGQTYGYTF
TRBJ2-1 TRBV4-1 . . TGCGCCAGCAGCCAAGAAATGCCGGGACAAATCATCAATGAGCAGTTCTTC CASSQEMPGQIINEQFF
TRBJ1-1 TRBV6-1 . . TGTGCCAGCAGTGAAGAAACGGGATACCTCTGGAACACTGAAGCTTTCTTT CASSEETGYLWNTEAFF
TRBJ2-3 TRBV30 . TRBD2 TGTGCCTGGACTCCTTACCGGGGACTAGCGGGGGATCCTAGCACAGATACGCAGTATTTT CAWTPYRGLAGDPSTDTQYF
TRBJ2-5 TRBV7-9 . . TGTGCCAGCAACCCAGCAGTAGGGGACAAAGAGACCCAGTACTTC CASNPAVGDKETQYF
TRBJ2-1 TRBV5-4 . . TGTGCCAGCAGCGGGGGACTGAGCTCCTACAATGAGCAGTTCTTC CASSGGLSSYNEQFF
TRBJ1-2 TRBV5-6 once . TGTGCCAGCAGCTTAATAGCCTCCCTCCACTACACCTTC CASSLIASLHYTF
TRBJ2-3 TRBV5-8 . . TGTGCCAGCAGCCCTGGGGCAGGGATTACTAGCACAGATACGCAGTATTTT CASSPGAGITSTDTQYF
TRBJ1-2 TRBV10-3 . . TGTGCCATCAGTGAGCGGAGACGACATGGCTACACCTTC CAISERRRHGYTF
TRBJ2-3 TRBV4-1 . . TGCGCCAGCAGCCAAGGTGCGTTTGAGGGCTATACGCAGTATTTT CASSQGAFEGYTQYF
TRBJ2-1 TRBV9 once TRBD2 TGTGCCAGCAGCGAGGGAGGGATAAGCTCCTACAATGAGCAGTTCTTC CASSEGGISSYNEQFF
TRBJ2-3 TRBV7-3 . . TGTGCCAGCAGCGTCACCCCAGATGTAGATACGCAGTATTTT CASSVTPDVDTQYF
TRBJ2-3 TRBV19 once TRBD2 TGTGCCAGCGCCCTGACCGGGACTACCACAGATACGCAGTATTTT CASALTGTTTDTQYF
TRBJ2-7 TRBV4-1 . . TGCGCCAGCAGCCAAGGGACACGGAGCTCCTACGAGCAGTACTTC CASSQGTRSSYEQYF
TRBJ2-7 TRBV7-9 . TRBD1 TGTGCCAGCAGCTCACCGGGACAGGGTTTCGCCGAGCAGTACTTC CASSSPGQGFAEQYF